The sequence of this T cell receptor beta chain was determined in a study of cytomegalovirus exposure and HLA in healthy donors listed by TCRdb under 2017. For the study in its entirety: An earlier analysis of around 600 of the donors reported more than 250 Gb of sequence data and approximately 110 million unique TCR beta sequences from around 200 million T cells. Rather than drawing on any new phenotypic data, the later analysis identified candidate immune exposures from TCR beta sequences and the way those sequences occurred across donors. Four or five DR-DQ haplotypes were handled as single units for association and clustering, since linkage in the cohort was strong. To decide whether each TCR beta V gene segment behaved as functional or pseudogenic, an earlier analysis of approximately 620 of the donors relied on high-throughput TCR beta sequencing. On average, around 240,000 unique TCR beta nucleotide sequences were sequenced per donor among 398 genotyped donors of the cohort, with roughly 18% of those sequences being non-productive. Both class I and class II loci were covered by HLA typing, at four-digit resolution. Genome-wide SNP genotypes for about 65% of the 666 donors were used in a later genetic analysis, which treated that subset as a discovery cohort. The study aimed to test whether signatures of past pathogen exposure could be identified by cataloging public T cell receptors. To predict cytomegalovirus infection status, the study brought together high-throughput TCR immunosequencing, statistical association of individual TCRs with disease status, and machine learning. To study patterns of TCR occurrence, a later analysis re-analyzed previously published TCR beta repertoires from around 670 donors and added high-resolution HLA genotyping. Roughly 320 gigabases of sequencing data and around 88 million unique TCR sequences made up an early release that covered approximately 700 HLA-typed donors. The number of typed donors differed by locus: about 620-630 for A, B, C, DRB1 and DQB1; approximately 520 for DQA1; some 610 for DPA1; and about 450 for DPB1. Donor age, sex, ethnicity and CMV serostatus were compiled alongside the repertoire data. Every discovery cohort repertoire had been produced on one sequencing platform. Of the 300 to 500 genotyped donors, 65% to 90% were placed in the genetic ancestry cluster associated with self-reported Caucasian donors. The study used immunosequencing to profile the T cell repertoires of more than 650 subjects and linked those repertoires to cytomegalovirus serostatus. A separate validation cohort of over a hundred different subjects was used in addition to the approximately 670-subject first cohort. Study-wide conclusions, independent of this receptor: Sequencing depth was assumed to be roughly uniform across donors in the presence/absence analyses, though that assumption may not hold. Assigning TCR associations to individual alleles was difficult when HLA alleles, especially DR and DQ, strongly co-occurred. The classifier was reported to diagnose cytomegalovirus status with high specificity and sensitivity in both the original and validation cohorts. According to a later analysis, parvovirus B19, influenza, CMV and Epstein-Barr virus appeared linked to several top co-occurrence clusters. A total of roughly 160 TCR beta chains were listed by the study as associated with cytomegalovirus. A later analysis found that HLA-associated TCR beta chains were more clonally expanded and had lower generation probabilities than equally common non-associated chains. While some public TCRs were present in many individuals, most TCR sequences turned up only very rarely across donors. Because HLA typing was missing for some donors at each locus, association tests included only the typed subset. Some IMGT-functional V segments, including TRBV6-2 and TRBV6-3, could not be told apart with the 87-base-pair reads, so those segments were excluded. According to a later analysis, TCR association rates differed among HLA loci, with DRB1 alleles showing the most associated TCRs and HLA-C alleles showing the fewest. Some 15 rarely observed V segments, including chromosome 9 orphons, were excluded from the earlier analysis of almost 600 of the donors because counts were too low. The only immune exposure information available for the cohort was CMV serostatus. Broadly in line with IMGT annotations, most TCR beta V segments showed up in productive rearrangements about 87% or about 30% of the time in an earlier analysis of several hundred of the donors. Correlated functional status among segregating V segments might be attributable to linkage disequilibrium, but an unknown experimental factor could not be ruled out. In this cohort, only TCR beta chains were sequenced, and detectable features were limited by the absence of alpha or paired-chain data. According to a later analysis, most CMV-associated TCR beta chains appeared to be HLA-restricted, and the HLA associations seemed to be driven largely by CMV exposure. A further reported finding was that TCR beta sequences accurately predicted the HLA-A and HLA-B alleles for most subjects in the first cohort. At a false discovery rate of 0.05, a later analysis linked under 20,000 TCR beta sequences to specific HLA alleles. A group of highly shared sequence variants was considered likely to be a technical artifact of the sequencing pipeline. According to a later genetic analysis, donors in an Asian-associated ancestry cluster had fewer N-insertions in productive TCRs than the approximately 710-donor mean. V-gene and J-gene trimming of TCR beta chains was associated with a missense DCLRE1C variant in a later genetic analysis, and the association was replicated in an independent cohort. The authors suggested that the approach could potentially be generalized to other disease states and immunological phenotypes. In vitro tests confirmed that a few of the cytomegalovirus-associated TCR beta chains recognize cytomegalovirus antigens.

From the cysteine up to the phenylalanine, the CDR3 has a length of 15 residues. The kept DNA is CDR3 alone, 45 bases in frame from the first base. The CDR1 and CDR2 encoded by the germline V gene are MDHEN and SYDVKM. After removal of 2 bases from V and 9 bases from J, the junction retains 7 bases not matched to a gene. In total, about 650 healthy bone marrow donors made up the cohort. At the time of sampling, all cohort members were nominally healthy, though unrecorded immune exposures were likely present. The donor was CMV seronegative and was included in the group of several hundred seronegative cohort members. Every donor gave a peripheral blood sample, and the peripheral blood mononuclear cells from that sample were used for TCR beta sequencing. Genomic DNA extraction from the blood cell samples was performed with the Qiagen DNeasy Blood Extraction Kit. Library preparation employed the immunoSEQ multiplex PCR assay. For the multiplex PCR, a mixture combining 60 forward primers for TCR Vbeta segments and 13 reverse primers for TCR Jbeta segments was used. A multiplex PCR assay on genomic DNA amplified the CDR3 region of rearranged TCR beta genes. The amplified TCR beta libraries were sequenced on the Illumina HiSeq System as 87-base-pair reads. In the source study's methods: A later analysis tallied about 77 million unique TCR beta chains across the approximately 670 repertoires, and approximately 12 million of those chains were shared by two or more donors. Raw reads were error-corrected and collapsed into unique sequences with a nearest-neighbor algorithm that merged closely related sequences to remove PCR and sequencing errors. CDR3 sequences were aligned to IMGT reference sequences to assign V, D and J gene segments. For a sequence to be retained, a match of at least six nucleotides to both a V gene segment and a J gene segment was required. A rearrangement was called productive if the CDR3 had no stop codons and remained in frame with V and J, and every other rearrangement was called non-productive. Following IMGT convention, CDR3 was defined as the stretch from the second conserved V-encoded cysteine up to the conserved J-encoded phenylalanine. The earlier analysis of roughly 590 of the donors excluded sequences that lacked an unambiguous match to a single V gene segment. In an earlier analysis of several hundred of the donors, a V segment was called functional when productive rearrangements were above 56.7%, and segregating when the standard deviation between donors exceeded 5%. To diagnose cytomegalovirus status from the catalog of TCR beta chain sequences, a statistical classification framework was built. A later analysis assigned V and J genes by comparing TCR nucleotide sequences with IMGT/GENE-DB human TR gene sequences. The TCRdist pipeline was used in a later analysis to assign CDR3 sequences and most-parsimonious VDJ recombination scenarios. A later analysis defined each TCR beta chain by its CDR3 amino acid sequence plus V-gene family, and excluded reads lacking a unique V-gene family. A later analysis removed 592 highly shared, low-generation-probability nucleotide sequences to deal with suspected cross-contamination and a sequencing artifact. In a later analysis, a clonal expansion index for each public chain was calculated from normalized within-repertoire ranks of inferred template counts. Generation probabilities in a later analysis came from a VDJ recombination model fitted to out-of-frame rearrangements, and those results were checked against IGoR. A later analysis scored TCR-TCR, TCR-HLA and TCR-CMV co-occurrence with hypergeometric tests, applying a repertoire-size bias correction to TCR pairs. A later analysis estimated false discovery rates by permuting HLA or CMV assignments 20 times. In a later analysis, co-occurring TCRs were grouped using DBSCAN, and TCRdist sequence similarity was added for clustering within HLA-allele-positive subsets. Repertoires with fewer than 30,000 or more than 120,000 public chains were left out of co-occurrence clustering, as were four to six repertoires with anomalous nucleotide sharing. Entries here come from immuneACCESS through TCRdb and include only in-frame sequences with V and J called. Some clones fail to appear in such tables; in the studies checked, an unresolved V gene covers under half of the shortfall, and the cause of the remainder is unknown. For V, J and clone size, that table is used; D and trimming come from the DNA. The table for this sample lists some 130,000 clones; approximately 80% of them were counted only once. Of the sample, about 3.7% falls within the top ten clones.

This clone has a single count. Its specific antigen is unknown. Base-call qualities are not available, and no considerably larger clone is one nucleotide away. The clonotype originates from a male donor in good health and CMV-seronegative. Material: PBMCs. The rearranged segments are TRBV28 and TRBJ2-1, and 10 junction bases match TRBD2. The CDR3 protein: CASSLPSGRSGEQFF. The DNA is as follows: TGTGCCAGCAGTTTACCTAGCGGGAGATCCGGTGAGCAGTTCTTC.